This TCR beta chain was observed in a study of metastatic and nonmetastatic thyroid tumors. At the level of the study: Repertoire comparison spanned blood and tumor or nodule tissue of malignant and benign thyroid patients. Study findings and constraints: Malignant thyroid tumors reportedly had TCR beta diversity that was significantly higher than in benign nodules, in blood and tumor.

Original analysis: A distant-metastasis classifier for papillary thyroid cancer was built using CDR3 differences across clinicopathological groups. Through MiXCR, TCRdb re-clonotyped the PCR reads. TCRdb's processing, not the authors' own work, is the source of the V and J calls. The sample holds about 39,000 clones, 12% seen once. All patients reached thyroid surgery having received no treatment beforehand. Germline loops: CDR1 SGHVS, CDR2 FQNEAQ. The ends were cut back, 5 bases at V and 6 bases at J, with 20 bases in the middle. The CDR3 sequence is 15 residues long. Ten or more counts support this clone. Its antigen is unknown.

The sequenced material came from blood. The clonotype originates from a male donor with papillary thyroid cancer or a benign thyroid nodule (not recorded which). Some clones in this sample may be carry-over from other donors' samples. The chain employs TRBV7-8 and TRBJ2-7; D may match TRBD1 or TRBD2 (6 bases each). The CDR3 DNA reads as TGTGCCAGCAGCAAGGGGGGACAACCGACCTTCGAGCAGTACTTC. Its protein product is CASSKGGQPTFEQYF.